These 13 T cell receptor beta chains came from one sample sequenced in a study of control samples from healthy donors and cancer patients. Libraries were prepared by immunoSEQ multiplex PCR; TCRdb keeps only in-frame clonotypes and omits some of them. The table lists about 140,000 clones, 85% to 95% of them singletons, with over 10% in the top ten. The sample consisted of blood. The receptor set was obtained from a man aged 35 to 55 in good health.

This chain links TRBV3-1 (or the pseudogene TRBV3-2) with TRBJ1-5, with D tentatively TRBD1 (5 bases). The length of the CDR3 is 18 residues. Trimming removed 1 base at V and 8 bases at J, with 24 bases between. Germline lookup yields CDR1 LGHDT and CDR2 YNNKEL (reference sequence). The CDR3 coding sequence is TGTGCCAGCAGCCAAGGGAATCTGAGGGACCCCCTTAAGGAGCCCCAGCATTTT. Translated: CASSQGNLRDPLKEPQHF.

The CDR3 DNA sequence: TGCGCCAGCAGCCAAGAGCCCCGCTCTAACGAGCAGTACTTC. Protein sequence: CASSQEPRSNEQYF. The gene calls are TRBV4-3 and TRBJ2-7, with D uncertain. CDR3 length: 14 residues. Germline CDR1 LGHNA, CDR2 YSLEER. V was trimmed by 0 bases and J by 5 bases, leaving 11 bases between them.

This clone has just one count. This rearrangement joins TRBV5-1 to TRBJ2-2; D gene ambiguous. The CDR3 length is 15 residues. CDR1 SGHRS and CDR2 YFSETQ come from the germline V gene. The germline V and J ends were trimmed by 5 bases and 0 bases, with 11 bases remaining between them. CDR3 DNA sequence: TGCGCCAGCAGTCCGATACCGCCGAACACCGGGGAGCTGTTTTTT. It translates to CASSPIPPNTGELFF.

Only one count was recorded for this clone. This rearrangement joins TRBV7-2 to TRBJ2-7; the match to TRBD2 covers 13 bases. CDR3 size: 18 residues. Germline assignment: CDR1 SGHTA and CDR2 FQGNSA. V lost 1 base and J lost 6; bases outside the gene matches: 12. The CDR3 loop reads CASSLGQRIWTSGSEQYF. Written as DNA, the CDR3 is TGTGCCAGCAGCTTAGGCCAGCGGATATGGACTAGCGGGAGCGAGCAGTACTTC.

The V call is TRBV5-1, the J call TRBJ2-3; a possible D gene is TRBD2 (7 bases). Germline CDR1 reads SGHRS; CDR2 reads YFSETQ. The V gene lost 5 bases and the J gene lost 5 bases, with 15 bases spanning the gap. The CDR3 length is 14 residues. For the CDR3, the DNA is TGCGCCAGCAGGACCGGGGGGCCCATAGATACGCAGTATTTT. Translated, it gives CASRTGGPIDTQYF.

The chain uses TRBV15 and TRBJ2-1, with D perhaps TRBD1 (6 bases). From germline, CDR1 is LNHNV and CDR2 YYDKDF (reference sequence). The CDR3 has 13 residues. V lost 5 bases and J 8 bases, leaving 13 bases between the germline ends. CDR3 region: CATSRKGVDEQFF. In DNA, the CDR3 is TGTGCCACCAGCCGGAAGGGGGTTGATGAGCAGTTCTTC.

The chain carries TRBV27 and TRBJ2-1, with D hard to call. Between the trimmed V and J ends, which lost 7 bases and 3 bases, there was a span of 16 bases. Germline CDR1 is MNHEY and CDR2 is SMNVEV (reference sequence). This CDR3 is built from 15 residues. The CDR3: CASNRWGNYYNEQFF. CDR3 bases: TGTGCCAGCAATCGGTGGGGAAATTACTACAATGAGCAGTTCTTC.

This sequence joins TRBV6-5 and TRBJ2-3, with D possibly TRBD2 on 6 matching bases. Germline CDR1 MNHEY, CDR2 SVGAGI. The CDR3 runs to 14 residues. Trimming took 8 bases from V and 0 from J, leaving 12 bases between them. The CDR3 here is CASVAAGSTDTQYF. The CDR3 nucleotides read TGTGCCAGCGTAGCGGCGGGCAGCACAGATACGCAGTATTTT.

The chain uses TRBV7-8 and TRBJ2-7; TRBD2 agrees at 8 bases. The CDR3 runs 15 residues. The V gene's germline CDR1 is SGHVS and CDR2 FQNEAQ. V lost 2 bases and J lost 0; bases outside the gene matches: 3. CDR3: CASSLQRESSYEQYF. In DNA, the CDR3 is TGTGCCAGCAGCTTACAGCGGGAGAGCTCCTACGAGCAGTACTTC.

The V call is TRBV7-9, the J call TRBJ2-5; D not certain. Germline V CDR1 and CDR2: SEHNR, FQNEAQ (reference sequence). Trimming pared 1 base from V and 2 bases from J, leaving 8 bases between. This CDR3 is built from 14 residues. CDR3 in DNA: TGTGCCAGCAGCTTAGGGGCGTATCAAGAGACCCAGTACTTC. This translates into CASSLGAYQETQYF.

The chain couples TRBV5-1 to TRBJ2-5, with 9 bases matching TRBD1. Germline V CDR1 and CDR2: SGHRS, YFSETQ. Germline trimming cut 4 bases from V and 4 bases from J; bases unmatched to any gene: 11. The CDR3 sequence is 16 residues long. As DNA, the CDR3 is TGCGCCAGCAGCCCCGGACAGGGGAATGTAGGAGAGACCCAGTACTTC. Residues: CASSPGQGNVGETQYF. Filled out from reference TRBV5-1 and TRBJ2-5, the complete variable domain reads KAGVTQTPRYLIKTRGQQVTLSCSPISGHRSVSWYQQTPGQGLQFLFEYFSETQRNKGNFPGRFSGRQFSNSRSEMNVSTLELGDSALYLCASSPGQGNVGETQYFGPGTRLLVL.

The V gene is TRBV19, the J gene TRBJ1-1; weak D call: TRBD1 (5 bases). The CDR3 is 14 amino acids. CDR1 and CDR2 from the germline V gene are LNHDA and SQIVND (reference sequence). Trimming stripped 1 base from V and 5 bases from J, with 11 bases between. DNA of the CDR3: TGTGCCAGTAGTATAGCTCACAAGGGGACTGAAGCTTTCTTT. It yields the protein CASSIAHKGTEAFF.

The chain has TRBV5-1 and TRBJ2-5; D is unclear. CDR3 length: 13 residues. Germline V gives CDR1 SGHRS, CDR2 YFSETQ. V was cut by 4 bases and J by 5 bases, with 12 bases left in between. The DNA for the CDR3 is TGCGCCAGCAGCATAACCGGAGCGGAGACCCAGTACTTC. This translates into CASSITGAETQYF.